This T cell receptor (beta chain) is drawn from a study of cytomegalovirus exposure and HLA in healthy donors (TCRdb year 2017). Regarding the research as a whole: The 650 to 750 repertoires of the first cohort and the 120 validation repertoires were produced on the same platform, according to a later analysis. The study aimed to test whether signatures of past pathogen exposure could be identified by cataloging public T cell receptors. In addition to the first cohort of 650 to 800 subjects, a separate validation cohort of 100 to 150 different subjects was used. To predict cytomegalovirus infection status, the study brought together high-throughput TCR immunosequencing, statistical association of individual TCRs with disease status, and machine learning. Overall results and qualifications from the work: The validation cohort had no HLA typing available for a later analysis, so co-occurrence within that cohort was assessed over all 120 or so repertoires. While some public TCRs were present in many individuals, most TCR sequences turned up only very rarely across donors. The authors suggested that the approach could potentially be extended to other disease states and immunological phenotypes. The classifier was reported to diagnose cytomegalovirus status with high specificity and sensitivity in both the original and validation cohorts. The study gave a list of 150 to 200 TCR beta chains associated with cytomegalovirus. Three of the identified cytomegalovirus-associated TCR beta chains were confirmed in vitro to be specific for cytomegalovirus antigens. Of the cluster scores, roughly 93% were above 0 in a later analysis, which found that TCRs clustered in the first cohort also tended to co-occur in the 95 to 150 validation repertoires.

The protocol used for the library was the immunoSEQ multiplex PCR assay. The original pipeline was this. To diagnose cytomegalovirus status from the catalog of TCR beta chain sequences, a statistical classification framework was built. The table was pulled from immuneACCESS by TCRdb, which kept in-frame rearrangements only. Such tables lose some clones; where checked, under half of the loss comes from unresolved V genes, and the rest has no known cause. The V and J calls and clone size were taken over from that table, and D and trimming were inferred from the DNA. Counted in this sample were about 280,000 clones; around nine tenths of them appeared once. The ten largest account for approximately 0.95% of the sample. Donors formed part of the validation cohort, which comprised about 130 subjects and was distinct from the first cohort of fewer than 750 subjects. As for this clone: The antigen it recognizes is unknown. No per-base quality is available; no much larger clone lies one base away.

The CDR1 and CDR2 encoded by the germline V gene are SGHRS and YFSETQ. Taken from cysteine to phenylalanine, the CDR3 has 15 residues. CDR3 DNA is the only sequence kept; it has 45 bases, read in frame from the first base. V loses 4 bases, J loses 4 bases, and the germline ends lie 16 bases apart. The rearranged segments are TRBV5-1 and TRBJ2-3, with TRBD1 tentatively as D gene (6 bases match). Sequencing was performed on PBMCs. The clonotype originates from a woman between 18 and 29 years old in good health and CMV-seronegative. The CDR3 here reads CASSPGQTPADTQYF. The DNA sequence reads TGCGCCAGCAGCCCCGGACAGACGCCGGCAGATACGCAGTATTTT. Full variable domain (CDR3 extended with the reference TRBV5-1 and TRBJ2-3 proteins): KAGVTQTPRYLIKTRGQQVTLSCSPISGHRSVSWYQQTPGQGLQFLFEYFSETQRNKGNFPGRFSGRQFSNSRSEMNVSTLELGDSALYLCASSPGQTPADTQYFGPGTRLTVL.